The rows below give T cell receptor beta chains drawn from one sample of a study of blood T cell repertoires in COVID-19. Assay used: immunoSEQ multiplex PCR; TCRdb lists only in-frame clones, some missing. The data hold 150,000 to 200,000 clones, with about 91% observed a single time. The sample was peripheral blood. These TCRs come from a woman aged 25 to 39 with acute or convalescent COVID-19. Each CDR3 is given with its conserved first and last residue. D genes are given only for firm matches. Size is omitted from some rows. Given values are once, few, many or a class for expanded clones.

size,length,J,D,V,DNA,CDR3
.,14,TRBJ1-2,.,TRBV10-3,TGTGCCATCAGTGAGATCAGGGCAGGCTATGGCTACACCTTC,CAISEIRAGYGYTF
.,12,TRBJ1-2,.,TRBV30,TGTGCCTGGAGTGGACAGGTTTATGGCTACACCTTC,CAWSGQVYGYTF
.,14,TRBJ1-5,.,TRBV7-2,TGTGCCAGCAGTCTTCGGCGGGGCGATCAGCCCCAGCATTTT,CASSLRRGDQPQHF
.,12,TRBJ2-2,TRBD2,TRBV29-1,TGCAGCGTAGGAGCGGGATTCGGGGAGCTGTTTTTT,CSVGAGFGELFF
.,12,TRBJ1-1,.,TRBV10-2,TGCGCCAGCAGTGAGTCAAAGAGGGCTGCTTTCTTT,CASSESKRAAFF
.,14,TRBJ2-1,.,TRBV2,TGTGCCAGCAGTTACGAGAGCTCCTACAATGAGCAGTTCTTC,CASSYESSYNEQFF
.,14,TRBJ1-5,.,TRBV28,TGTGCCAGCAGTCCGTCTATGAGAGCGTGGCCCCAGCATTTT,CASSPSMRAWPQHF
.,12,TRBJ2-1,TRBD2,TRBV5-1,TGCGCCAGCAGCCCACGGACTAGCGGAAAGTTCTTC,CASSPRTSGKFF
.,13,TRBJ2-1,.,TRBV5-4,TGTGCCAGCAGCTTTCTGGGGGGAGATGAGCAGTTCTTC,CASSFLGGDEQFF
.,11,TRBJ1-1,.,TRBV12-3/TRBV12-4,TGTGCCAGCGGGCACAACCAAGAAGCTTTCTTT,CASGHNQEAFF
.,15,TRBJ2-2,.,TRBV2,TGTGCCAGCAGTCCCAGTAGAGTGAGGGACAGGGAGCTGTTTTTT,CASSPSRVRDRELFF
once,14,TRBJ2-3,TRBD2,TRBV5-6,TGTGCCAGCAGCTTTAGCGGGAGTGTTGATACGCAGTATTTT,CASSFSGSVDTQYF
once,14,TRBJ1-5,.,TRBV12-5,TGTGCTAGTGGACCTCAGGGCCCAGCGCAGCCCCAGCATTTT,CASGPQGPAQPQHF
.,14,TRBJ1-1,TRBD1,TRBV19,TGTGCCAGTAGAAAGGACAGGCCGAACACTGAAGCTTTCTTT,CASRKDRPNTEAFF
once,13,TRBJ1-6,TRBD1,TRBV6-5,TGTGCCAGCAGAAAGACAGGGGCCTCACCCCTCCACTTT,CASRKTGASPLHF
.,14,TRBJ1-3,.,TRBV6-1,TGTGCCAGCAGTGCCCAGGGTGATGGAAACACCATATATTTT,CASSAQGDGNTIYF
.,11,TRBJ1-2,.,TRBV28,TGTGCCAGCACGGCTAACTATGGCTACACCTTC,CASTANYGYTF
.,15,TRBJ2-1,TRBD2,TRBV11-2,TGTGCCAGCAGCTTATTGGAGCGGGGCTACAATGAGCAGTTCTTC,CASSLLERGYNEQFF
.,13,TRBJ2-5,TRBD1,TRBV23-1,TGCGCCAGCAGGGGTGACAGGGGGGAGACCCAGTACTTC,CASRGDRGETQYF
.,16,TRBJ2-5,TRBD2,TRBV11-2,TGTGCCAGCAGCCGGGCCGGGACTACCTACCAAGAGACCCAGTACTTC,CASSRAGTTYQETQYF
.,13,TRBJ2-1,.,TRBV10-1,TGCGCCAGCAGTAGCGGGCTATACAATGAGCAGTTCTTC,CASSSGLYNEQFF
once,14,TRBJ2-7,TRBD2,TRBV7-2,TGTGCCAGCAGCTTAGTGGCGGGAGGCTACGAGCAGTACTTC,CASSLVAGGYEQYF
.,14,TRBJ1-6,.,TRBV6-1,TGTGCCAGCAGTGAATCACCGGGTCCGGCACCCCTCCACTTT,CASSESPGPAPLHF
.,15,TRBJ2-3,TRBD2,TRBV20-1,TGCAGTGCTAGTCCCGGGGGACTAGGAGAGGATACGCAGTATTTT,CSASPGGLGEDTQYF
few,15,TRBJ1-1,TRBD1,TRBV5-1,TGCGCCAGCAGCGGACAGGGGGCAGGGGACACTGAAGCTTTCTTT,CASSGQGAGDTEAFF
few,11,TRBJ1-6,.,TRBV6-5,TGTGCCAGCGGCCCTAATTCACCCCTCCACTTT,CASGPNSPLHF
.,13,TRBJ1-1,TRBD1,TRBV7-2,TGTGCCAGCAGCACCGGGGACAGCGGAGAAGCTTTCTTT,CASSTGDSGEAFF
.,13,TRBJ2-3,TRBD1,TRBV2,TGTGCCAGCAGTGGGGACAGGGCTGGTACGCAGTATTTT,CASSGDRAGTQYF
.,15,TRBJ1-5,.,TRBV7-2,TGTGCCAGCAGCTTCCAGGGCGGGGCCGATCAGCCCCAGCATTTT,CASSFQGGADQPQHF
.,15,TRBJ2-7,TRBD1,TRBV28,TGTGCCAGCAGGTCAGGGACAGCCTTCCCCTACGAGCAGTACTTC,CASRSGTAFPYEQYF
.,13,TRBJ2-7,.,TRBV9,TGTGCCAGCAGCGTAGGTAATACCTACGAGCAGTACTTC,CASSVGNTYEQYF
.,14,TRBJ2-1,TRBD1,TRBV11-3,TGTGCCAGCAGCGACCGGGACAGGGGGTTTGAGCAGTTCTTC,CASSDRDRGFEQFF
.,13,TRBJ2-1,.,TRBV20-1,TGCAGTGCTAGTGACGGCTCCTACAATGAGCAGTTCTTC,CSASDGSYNEQFF
.,16,TRBJ2-1,TRBD2,TRBV6-2/TRBV6-3,TGTGCCAGCAGTTCCCCGAGGCTAGCGGGCGAGGATGAGCAGTTCTTC,CASSSPRLAGEDEQFF
.,14,TRBJ1-3,.,TRBV11-3,TGTGCCGCTACCCAGGGTACTTCTGGAAACACCATATATTTT,CAATQGTSGNTIYF
.,15,TRBJ1-6,.,TRBV11-2,TGTGCCAGCAGCTTTTCAGGGACTAATAATTCACCCCTCCACTTT,CASSFSGTNNSPLHF
.,12,TRBJ2-1,.,TRBV7-2,TGTGCCAGCAGCTTGTACGGGGGTGAGCAGTTCTTC,CASSLYGGEQFF
.,14,TRBJ2-1,.,TRBV30,TGTGCCTGGAAAGGGTCTAGCCAGGGGAATGAGCAGTTCTTC,CAWKGSSQGNEQFF
.,14,TRBJ2-2,.,TRBV6-5,TGTGCCAGCAGTTACTATCCGGACACCGGGGAGCTGTTTTTT,CASSYYPDTGELFF
.,17,TRBJ2-3,TRBD2,TRBV2,TGTGCCAGCAGTGATGCCCGCCTAGCGGGAGAGCCGAGGGCGCAGTATTTT,CASSDARLAGEPRAQYF